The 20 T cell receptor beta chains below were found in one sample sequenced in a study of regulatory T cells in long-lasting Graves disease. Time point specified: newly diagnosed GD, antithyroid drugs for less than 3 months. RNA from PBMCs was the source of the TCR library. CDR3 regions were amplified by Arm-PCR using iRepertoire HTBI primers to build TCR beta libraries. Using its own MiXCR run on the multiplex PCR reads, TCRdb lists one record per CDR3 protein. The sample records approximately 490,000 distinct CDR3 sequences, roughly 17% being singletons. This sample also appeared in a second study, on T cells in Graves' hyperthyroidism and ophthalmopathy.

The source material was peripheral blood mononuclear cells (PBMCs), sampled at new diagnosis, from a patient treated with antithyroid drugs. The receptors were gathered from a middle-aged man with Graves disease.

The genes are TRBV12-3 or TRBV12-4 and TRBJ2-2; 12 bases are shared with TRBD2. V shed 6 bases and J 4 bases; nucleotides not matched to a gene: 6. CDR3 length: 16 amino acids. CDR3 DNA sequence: TGTGCCAGCAGACCCACTAGCGGGAGGACCACCGGGGAGCTGTTTTTT. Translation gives CASRPTSGRTTGELFF.

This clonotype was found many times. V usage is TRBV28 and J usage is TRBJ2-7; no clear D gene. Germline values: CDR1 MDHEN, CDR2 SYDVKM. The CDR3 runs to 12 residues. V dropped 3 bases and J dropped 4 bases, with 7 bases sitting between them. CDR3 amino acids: CASSLSFYEQYF. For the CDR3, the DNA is TGTGCCAGCAGTTTGAGCTTTTACGAGCAGTACTTC.

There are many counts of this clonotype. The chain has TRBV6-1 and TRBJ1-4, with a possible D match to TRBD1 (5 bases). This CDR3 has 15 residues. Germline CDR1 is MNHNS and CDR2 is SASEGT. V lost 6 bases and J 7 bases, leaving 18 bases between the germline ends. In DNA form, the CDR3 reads TGTGCCAGCAGACCACCGGGACTGCTCTCTGAAAAACTGTTTTTT. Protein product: CASRPPGLLSEKLFF.

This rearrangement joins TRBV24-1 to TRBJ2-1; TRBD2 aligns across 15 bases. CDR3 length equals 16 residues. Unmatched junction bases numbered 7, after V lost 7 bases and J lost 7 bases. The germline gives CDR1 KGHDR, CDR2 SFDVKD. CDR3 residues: CATSRQGTSGRNEQFF. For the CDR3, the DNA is TGTGCCACCAGCCGCCAGGGGACTAGCGGGAGGAATGAGCAGTTCTTC.

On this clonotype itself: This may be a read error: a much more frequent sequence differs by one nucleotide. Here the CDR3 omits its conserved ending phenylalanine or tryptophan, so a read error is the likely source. DNA of the CDR3: TGTGCCAGCAGTGGACTAGCGGGAGACGGTGAGCAGTTCCTC. Protein product: CASSGLAGDGEQFL. The rearrangement uses TRBV6-1 and TRBJ2-1; 12 bases are a match to TRBD2. The ends lost 4 bases at V and 9 bases at J; junction bases unmatched: 4. There are 14 residues in the CDR3. Per the germline V gene, CDR1 is MNHNS and CDR2 is SASEGT.

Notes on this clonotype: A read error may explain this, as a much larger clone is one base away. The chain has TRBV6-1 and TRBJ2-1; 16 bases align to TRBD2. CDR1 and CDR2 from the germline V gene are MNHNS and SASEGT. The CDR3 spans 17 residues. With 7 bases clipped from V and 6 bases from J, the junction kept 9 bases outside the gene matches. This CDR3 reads CASTPGTSGRAFNEQFF. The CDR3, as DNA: TGTGCCAGCACTCCAGGGACTAGCGGGAGGGCCTTCAATGAGCAGTTCTTC.

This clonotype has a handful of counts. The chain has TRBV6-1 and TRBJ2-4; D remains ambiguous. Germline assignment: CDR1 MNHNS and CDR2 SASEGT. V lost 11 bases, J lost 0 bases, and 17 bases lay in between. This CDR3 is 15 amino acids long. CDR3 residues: CAAADPNLAKNIQYF. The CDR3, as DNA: TGTGCCGCCGCGGACCCAAATCTAGCCAAAAACATTCAGTACTTC.

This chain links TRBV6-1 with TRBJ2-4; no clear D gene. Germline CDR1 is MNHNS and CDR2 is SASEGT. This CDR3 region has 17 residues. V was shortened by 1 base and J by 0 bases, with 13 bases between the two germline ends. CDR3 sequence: CASSEVGFTIAKNIQYF. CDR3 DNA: TGTGCCAGCAGTGAAGTCGGGTTTACGATAGCCAAAAACATTCAGTACTTC.

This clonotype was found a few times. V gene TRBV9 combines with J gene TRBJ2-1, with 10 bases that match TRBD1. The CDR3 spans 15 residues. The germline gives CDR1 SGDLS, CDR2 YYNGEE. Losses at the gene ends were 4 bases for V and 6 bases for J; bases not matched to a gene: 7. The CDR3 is CASSMRQGATNEQFF. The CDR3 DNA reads TGTGCCAGCAGCATGAGACAGGGGGCAACCAATGAGCAGTTCTTC.

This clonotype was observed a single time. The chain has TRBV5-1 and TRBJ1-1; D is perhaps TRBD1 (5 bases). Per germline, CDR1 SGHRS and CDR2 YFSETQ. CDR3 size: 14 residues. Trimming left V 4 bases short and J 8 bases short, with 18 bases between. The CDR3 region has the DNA TGCGCCAGCAGCCCAGACAGCGAATTTTCGGAAGCTTTCTTT. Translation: CASSPDSEFSEAFF.

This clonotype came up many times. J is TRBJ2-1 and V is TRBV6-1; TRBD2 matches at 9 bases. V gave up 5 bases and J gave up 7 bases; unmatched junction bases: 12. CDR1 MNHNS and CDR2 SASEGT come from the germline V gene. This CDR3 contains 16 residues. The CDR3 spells CASSRFLAGLQNEQFF. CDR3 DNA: TGTGCCAGCAGTCGATTCCTAGCGGGGCTACAGAATGAGCAGTTCTTC.

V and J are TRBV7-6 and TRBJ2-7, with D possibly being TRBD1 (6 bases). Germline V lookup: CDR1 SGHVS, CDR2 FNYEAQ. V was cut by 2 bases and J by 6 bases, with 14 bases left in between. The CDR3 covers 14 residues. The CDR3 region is CASSLTERGIEQYF. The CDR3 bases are TGTGCCAGCAGCTTAACCGAAAGGGGGATCGAGCAGTACTTC.

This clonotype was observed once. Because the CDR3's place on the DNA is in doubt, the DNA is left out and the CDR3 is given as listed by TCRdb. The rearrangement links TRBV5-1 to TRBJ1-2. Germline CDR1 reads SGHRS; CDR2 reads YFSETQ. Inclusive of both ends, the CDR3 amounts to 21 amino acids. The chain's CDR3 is CASSFYICSASVFGSNYGYTF.

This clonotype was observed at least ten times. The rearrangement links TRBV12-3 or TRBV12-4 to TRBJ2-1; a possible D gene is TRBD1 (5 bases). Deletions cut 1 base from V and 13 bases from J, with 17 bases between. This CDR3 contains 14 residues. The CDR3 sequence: CASSLGLTQARQFF. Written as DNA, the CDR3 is TGTGCCAGCAGTTTAGGACTTACACAGGCCCGTCAGTTCTTC.

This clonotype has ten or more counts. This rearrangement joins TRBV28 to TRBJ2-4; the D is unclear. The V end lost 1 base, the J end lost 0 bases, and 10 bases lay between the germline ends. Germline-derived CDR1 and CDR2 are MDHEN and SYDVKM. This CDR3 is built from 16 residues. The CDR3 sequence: CASSLFPRTAKNIQYF. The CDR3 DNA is TGTGCCAGCAGTTTATTTCCACGGACAGCCAAAAACATTCAGTACTTC.

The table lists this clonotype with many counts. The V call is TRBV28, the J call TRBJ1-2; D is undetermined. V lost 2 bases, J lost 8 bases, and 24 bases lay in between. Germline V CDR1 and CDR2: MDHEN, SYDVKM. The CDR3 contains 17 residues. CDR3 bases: TGTGCCAGCAGTTTAAGTGAGGGAAACCCTCCTGTGAGAGGCTACACCTTC. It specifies CASSLSEGNPPVRGYTF.

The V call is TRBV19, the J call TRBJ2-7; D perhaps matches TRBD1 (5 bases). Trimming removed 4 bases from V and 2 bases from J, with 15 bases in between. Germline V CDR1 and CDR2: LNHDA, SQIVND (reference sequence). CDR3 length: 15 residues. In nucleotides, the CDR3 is TGTGCCAGTAGTACCAATCGACAGACCACCTACGAGCAGTACTTC. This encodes CASSTNRQTTYEQYF.

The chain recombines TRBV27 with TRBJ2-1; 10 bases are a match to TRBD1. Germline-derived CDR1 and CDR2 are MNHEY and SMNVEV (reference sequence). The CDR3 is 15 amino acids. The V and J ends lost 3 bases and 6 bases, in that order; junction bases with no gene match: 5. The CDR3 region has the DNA TGTGCCAGCAGTTTTGACAGGGGGCGGCCCAATGAGCAGTTCTTC. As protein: CASSFDRGRPNEQFF.

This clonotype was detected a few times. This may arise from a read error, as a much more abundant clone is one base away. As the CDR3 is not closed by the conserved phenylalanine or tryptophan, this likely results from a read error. CDR3 bases: TGTGCCAGCAGTTTTGCCACCATGAACACTGAAGCTTTCCTT. This codes for CASSFATMNTEAFL. The V gene is TRBV28, the J gene TRBJ1-1; D is unresolved. The germline V gene encodes CDR1 MDHEN and CDR2 SYDVKM. The V and J ends lost 3 bases and 0 bases respectively, with 8 bases between them. The CDR3 has 14 residues.

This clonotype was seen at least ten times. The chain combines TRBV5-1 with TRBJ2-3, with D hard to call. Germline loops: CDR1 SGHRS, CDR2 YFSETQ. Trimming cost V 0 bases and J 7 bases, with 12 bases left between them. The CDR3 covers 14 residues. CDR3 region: CASSLEGGDNTQYF. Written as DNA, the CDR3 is TGCGCCAGCAGCTTGGAAGGTGGTGATAATACGCAGTATTTT.